Each of the 11 T cell receptor beta chains below was sequenced from the same sample in a study of immune evolution from preneoplasia to lung adenocarcinoma. The repertoire was sequenced with immunoSEQ multiplex PCR; TCRdb's copy has only in-frame clones and lacks some. Of under 8,000 clones listed, 65% to 90% were seen once; the top ten hold 2.9%. Sequencing was done on a sample of FFPE minimally invasive lung adenocarcinoma tissue. These receptors all stem from a person aged 70 to 85 with lung adenocarcinoma.

The chain recombines TRBV7-9 with TRBJ2-7, with 10 positions matching TRBD1. V dropped 4 bases and J dropped 7; count of bases not matched to a gene: 1. Germline CDR1 reads SEHNR; CDR2 reads FQNEAQ (reference sequence). This CDR3 has 12 amino acids. The CDR3 bases are TGTGCCAGCAGCTCGGGACAGGGGGAGCAGTACTTC. The encoded protein is CASSSGQGEQYF.

This clone was counted between two and nine times. This chain joins TRBV11-3 and TRBJ1-1; D remains ambiguous. The CDR3 spans 13 residues. Trimming cost V 3 bases and J 1 base, with 6 bases left between them. In germline, CDR1 is SGHNT, CDR2 YENEEA. CDR3 region: CASSFRANTEAFF. Here the CDR3 DNA reads TGTGCCAGCAGCTTCCGCGCGAACACTGAAGCTTTCTTT.

The rearrangement uses TRBV11-2 and TRBJ1-3; D is undetermined. This CDR3 has 15 residues. V was clipped by 5 bases and J by 4 bases, with 15 bases between them. CDR1 is SGHAT and CDR2 is FQNNGV in the germline V gene. The CDR3 protein is CASSQAVGYGNTIYF. For the CDR3, the DNA is TGTGCCAGCAGCCAGGCGGTGGGTTACGGAAACACCATATATTTT.

CDR3 bases: TGCGCCAGCAGCCAAGATAGAGGCGAGAGCTACGAGCAGTACTTC. The encoded protein is CASSQDRGESYEQYF. The chain has TRBV4-1 and TRBJ2-7, with D unresolved. Germline V gene data show CDR1 as MGHRA and CDR2 as YSYEKL. The CDR3 is 15 residues long. The ends were cut back, 0 bases at V and 3 bases at J, with 12 bases in the middle.

The chain employs TRBV27 and TRBJ2-7, with D hard to call. There are 12 residues in the CDR3. Germline V gene lookup returns CDR1 MNHEY and CDR2 SMNVEV (reference sequence). The ends were cut back, 6 bases at V and 3 bases at J, with 9 bases in the middle. The CDR3 DNA follows: TGTGCCAGCAGAGGGCCGTTCTACGAGCAGTACTTC. Protein sequence: CASRGPFYEQYF.

The table lists this clone with a few counts. The J gene is TRBJ2-1, the V gene TRBV2, with no clear D. V was clipped by 4 bases and J by 6 bases, with 4 bases between them. The CDR3 contains 11 residues. Germline V gene sequence: CDR1 SNHLY, CDR2 FYNNEI. CDR3 amino acids: CASSGVNEQFF. CDR3 nucleotide sequence: TGTGCCAGCAGTGGGGTCAATGAGCAGTTCTTC.

The chain links TRBV5-8 to TRBJ2-7; a weak D match, TRBD2 (5 bases). Germline values: CDR1 SGHTS, CDR2 YDEGEE. Deletions cut 0 bases from V and 0 bases from J, with 7 bases between. The CDR3 consists of 14 residues. Here the CDR3 reads CASSLGGNSYEQYF. CDR3 sequence (DNA): TGTGCCAGCAGCTTGGGAGGGAACTCCTACGAGCAGTACTTC.

The chain combines TRBV2 with TRBJ2-7; a weak D match, TRBD1 (6 bases). The CDR3 is 17 amino acids. Germline assignment: CDR1 SNHLY and CDR2 FYNNEI. Deletions cut 3 bases from V and 0 bases from J, with 18 bases between. The CDR3 DNA reads as TGTGCCAGCAGTGAGGAGGACAGTGTGTTAATCTCCTACGAGCAGTACTTC. This gives the protein CASSEEDSVLISYEQYF. The full variable domain, completed using reference TRBV2 and TRBJ2-7, is EPEVTQTPSHQVTQMGQEVILRCVPISNHLYFYWYRQILGQKVEFLVSFYNNEISEKSEIFDDQFSVERPDGSNFTLKIRSTKLEDSAMYFCASSEEDSVLISYEQYFGPGTRLTVT.

The chain recombines TRBV30 with TRBJ2-3; D is ambiguous. This CDR3 is built from 12 residues. Germline V gene lookup returns CDR1 GTSNPN and CDR2 SVGIG (reference sequence). V was clipped by 2 bases and J by 3 bases, with 6 bases between them. The CDR3 loop reads CAWSPPTDTQYF. In nucleotides, the CDR3 is TGTGCCTGGAGTCCCCCGACAGATACGCAGTATTTT.

The V call is TRBV29-1, the J call TRBJ2-7; 8 nucleotides line up with TRBD2. The V and J ends lost 7 bases and 1 base, in that order; junction bases with no gene match: 6. Germline V gene lookup returns CDR1 SQVTM and CDR2 ANQGSEA. CDR3 length equals 13 residues. The CDR3 protein is CSALTSGSYEQYF. The CDR3 nucleotides read TGCAGCGCTCTAACTAGCGGTTCCTACGAGCAGTACTTC.

The gene calls are TRBV6-6 and TRBJ1-2; D unresolved. The germline V gene has CDR1 MNHNY and CDR2 SVGAGI (reference sequence). V was cut by 1 base and J by 8 bases, with 8 bases left in between. This CDR3 contains 12 residues. CDR3 region: CASSYLSGGYTF. The CDR3 bases are TGTGCCAGCAGTTACTTATCCGGGGGCTACACCTTC.